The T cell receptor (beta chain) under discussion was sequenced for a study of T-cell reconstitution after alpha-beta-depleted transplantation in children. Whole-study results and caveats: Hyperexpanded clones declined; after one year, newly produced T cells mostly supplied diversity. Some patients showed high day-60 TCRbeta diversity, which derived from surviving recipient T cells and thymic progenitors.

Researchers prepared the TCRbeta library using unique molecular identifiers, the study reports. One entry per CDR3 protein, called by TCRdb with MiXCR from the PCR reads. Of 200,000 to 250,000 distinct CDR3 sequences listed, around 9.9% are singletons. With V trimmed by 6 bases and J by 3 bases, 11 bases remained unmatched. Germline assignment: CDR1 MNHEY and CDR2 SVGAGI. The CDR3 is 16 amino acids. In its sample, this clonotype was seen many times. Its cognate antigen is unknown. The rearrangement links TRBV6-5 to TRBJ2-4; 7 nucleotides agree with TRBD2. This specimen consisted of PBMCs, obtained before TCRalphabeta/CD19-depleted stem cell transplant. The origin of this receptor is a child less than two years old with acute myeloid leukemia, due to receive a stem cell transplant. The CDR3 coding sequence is TGTGCCAGCAGCCGCAGACTAGCTGGGGACAAAAACATTCAGTACTTC. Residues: CASSRRLAGDKNIQYF.